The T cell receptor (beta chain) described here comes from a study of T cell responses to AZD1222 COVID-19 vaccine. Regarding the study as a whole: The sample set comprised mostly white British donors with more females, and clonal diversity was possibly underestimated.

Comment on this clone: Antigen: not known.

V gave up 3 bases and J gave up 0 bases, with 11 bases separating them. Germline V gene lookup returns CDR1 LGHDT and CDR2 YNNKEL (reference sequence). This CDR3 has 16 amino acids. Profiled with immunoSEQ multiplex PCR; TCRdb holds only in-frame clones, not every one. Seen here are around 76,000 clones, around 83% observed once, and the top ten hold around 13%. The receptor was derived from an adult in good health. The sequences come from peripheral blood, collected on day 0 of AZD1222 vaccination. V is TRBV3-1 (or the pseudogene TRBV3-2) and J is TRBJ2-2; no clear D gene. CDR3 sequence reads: CASSQRWGTNTGELFF. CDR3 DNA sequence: TGTGCCAGCAGCCAGCGGTGGGGAACGAACACCGGGGAGCTGTTTTTT.